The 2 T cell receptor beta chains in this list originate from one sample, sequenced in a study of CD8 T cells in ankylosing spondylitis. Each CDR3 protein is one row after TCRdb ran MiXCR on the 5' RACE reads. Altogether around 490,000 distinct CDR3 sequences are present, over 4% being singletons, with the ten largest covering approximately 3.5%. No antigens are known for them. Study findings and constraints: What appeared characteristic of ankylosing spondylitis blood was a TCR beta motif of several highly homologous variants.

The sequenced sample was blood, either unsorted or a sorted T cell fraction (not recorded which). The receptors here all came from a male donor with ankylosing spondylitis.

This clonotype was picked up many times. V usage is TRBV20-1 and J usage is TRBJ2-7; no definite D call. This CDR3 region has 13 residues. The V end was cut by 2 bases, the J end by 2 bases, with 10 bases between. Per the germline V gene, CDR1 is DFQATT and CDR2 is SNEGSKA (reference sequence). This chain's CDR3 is CSARLPSTYEQYF. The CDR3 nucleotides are TGCAGTGCTAGACTCCCTAGTACCTACGAGCAGTACTTC.

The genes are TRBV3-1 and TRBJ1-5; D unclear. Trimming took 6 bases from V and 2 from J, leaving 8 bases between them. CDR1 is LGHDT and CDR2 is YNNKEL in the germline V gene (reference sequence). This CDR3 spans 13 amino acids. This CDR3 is CASSKAGNQPQHF. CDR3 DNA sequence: TGTGCCAGCAGTAAAGCGGGCAATCAGCCCCAGCATTTT.